The clone carrying this T cell receptor beta chain turned up a few times. Its antigen is not identified. TCRdb itself ran the reads through MiXCR, one entry per CDR3 protein. The sample holds just under 300,000 distinct CDR3 sequences, around 10% seen once. This entry comes from a study of T cell repertoires in cytomegalovirus infection. Study background: Both a matching HLA type and CMV infection were indicated by public TCR beta signatures.

The CDR3 runs to 15 residues. The V end lost 4 bases, the J end lost 6 bases, and 17 bases lay between the germline ends. Germline V CDR1 and CDR2: LGHNA, YSLEER. Study-level points and caveats: Across the ex vivo response, the dominant clonotypes were HLA-C-restricted CMV-specific TCR beta clonotypes.

The material sequenced was PBMCs. V usage is TRBV4-3 and J usage is TRBJ2-3, with D perhaps TRBD1 or TRBD2 (6 bases each). The clonotype was recovered from a human donor in good health (CMV status not recorded). Some clones in this sample may be carry-over from other donors' samples. CDR3 nucleotides: TGCGCCAGCAGCCTTCAGGGGATGGAGGGGGATACGCAGTATTTT. This encodes CASSLQGMEGDTQYF.